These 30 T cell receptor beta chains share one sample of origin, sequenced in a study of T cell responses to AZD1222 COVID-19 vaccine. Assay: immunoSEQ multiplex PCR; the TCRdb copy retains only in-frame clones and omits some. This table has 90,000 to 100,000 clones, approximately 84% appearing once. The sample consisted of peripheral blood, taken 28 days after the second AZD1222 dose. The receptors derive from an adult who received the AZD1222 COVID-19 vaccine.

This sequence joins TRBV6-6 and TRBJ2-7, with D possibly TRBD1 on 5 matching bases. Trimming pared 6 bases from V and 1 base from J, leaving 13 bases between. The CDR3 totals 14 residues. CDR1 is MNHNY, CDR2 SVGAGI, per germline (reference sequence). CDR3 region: CASSQTALSYEQYF. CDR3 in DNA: TGTGCCAGCAGCCAGACAGCCCTGTCCTACGAGCAGTACTTC.

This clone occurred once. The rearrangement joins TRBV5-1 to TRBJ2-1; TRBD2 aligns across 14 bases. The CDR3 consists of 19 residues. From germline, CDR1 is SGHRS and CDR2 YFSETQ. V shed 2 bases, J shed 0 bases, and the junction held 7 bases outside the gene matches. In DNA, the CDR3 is TGCGCCAGCAGCTTTACGACTAGCGGGAGGGGGAGCTCCTACAATGAGCAGTTCTTC. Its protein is CASSFTTSGRGSSYNEQFF.

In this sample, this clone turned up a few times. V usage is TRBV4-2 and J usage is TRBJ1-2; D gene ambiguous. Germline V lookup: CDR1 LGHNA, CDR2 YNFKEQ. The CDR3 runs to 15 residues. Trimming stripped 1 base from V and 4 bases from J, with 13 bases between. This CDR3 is CASSQAHRSSYGYTF. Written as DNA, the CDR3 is TGTGCCAGCAGCCAAGCCCATAGGTCCAGCTATGGCTACACCTTC.

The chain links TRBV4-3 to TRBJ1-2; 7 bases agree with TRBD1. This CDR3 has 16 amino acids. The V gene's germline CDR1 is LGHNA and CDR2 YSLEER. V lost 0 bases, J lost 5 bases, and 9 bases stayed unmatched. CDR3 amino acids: CASSQDPEGAEYGYTF. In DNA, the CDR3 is TGCGCCAGCAGCCAAGATCCCGAGGGGGCCGAGTATGGCTACACCTTC.

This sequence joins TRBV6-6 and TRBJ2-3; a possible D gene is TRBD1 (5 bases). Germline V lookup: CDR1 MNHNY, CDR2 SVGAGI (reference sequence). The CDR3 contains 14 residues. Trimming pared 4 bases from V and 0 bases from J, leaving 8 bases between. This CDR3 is CASSSRQSTDTQYF. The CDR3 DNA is TGTGCCAGCAGTTCCCGACAGAGCACAGATACGCAGTATTTT.

CDR3: CASSTGSPGELFF. The CDR3 nucleotides are TGCGCCAGCAGCACAGGGTCGCCCGGGGAGCTGTTTTTT. V gene TRBV5-1 combines with J gene TRBJ2-2; TRBD1 is a possible D gene (6 bases). V lost 4 bases and J lost 6, with 10 bases in between. The CDR3 consists of 13 residues. Germline V lookup: CDR1 SGHRS, CDR2 YFSETQ.

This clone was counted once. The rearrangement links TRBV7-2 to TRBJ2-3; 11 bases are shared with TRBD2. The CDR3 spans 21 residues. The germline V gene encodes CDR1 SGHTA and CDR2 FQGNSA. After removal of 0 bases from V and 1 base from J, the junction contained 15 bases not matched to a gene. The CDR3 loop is CASSLAEGKLAGVTRTDTQYF. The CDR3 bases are TGTGCCAGCAGCTTAGCTGAAGGCAAACTAGCGGGAGTAACTCGCACAGATACGCAGTATTTT.

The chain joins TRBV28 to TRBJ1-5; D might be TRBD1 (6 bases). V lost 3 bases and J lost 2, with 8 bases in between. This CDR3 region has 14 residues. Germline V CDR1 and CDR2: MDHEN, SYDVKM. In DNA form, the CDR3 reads TGTGCCAGCAGTTTGACAGGTCGCAATCAGCCCCAGCATTTT. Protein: CASSLTGRNQPQHF.

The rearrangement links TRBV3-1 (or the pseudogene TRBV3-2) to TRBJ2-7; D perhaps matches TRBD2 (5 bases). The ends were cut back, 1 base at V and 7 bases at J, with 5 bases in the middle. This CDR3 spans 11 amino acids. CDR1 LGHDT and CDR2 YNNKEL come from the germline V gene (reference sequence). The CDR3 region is CASSQGGEQYF. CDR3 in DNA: TGTGCCAGCAGCCAAGGCGGGGAGCAGTACTTC.

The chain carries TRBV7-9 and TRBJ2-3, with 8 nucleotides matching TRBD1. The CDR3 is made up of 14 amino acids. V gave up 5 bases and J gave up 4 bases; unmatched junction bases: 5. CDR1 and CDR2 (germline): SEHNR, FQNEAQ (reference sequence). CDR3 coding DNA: TGTGCCAGCAGCCTCAGGGGGCAGTCAGATACGCAGTATTTT. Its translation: CASSLRGQSDTQYF.

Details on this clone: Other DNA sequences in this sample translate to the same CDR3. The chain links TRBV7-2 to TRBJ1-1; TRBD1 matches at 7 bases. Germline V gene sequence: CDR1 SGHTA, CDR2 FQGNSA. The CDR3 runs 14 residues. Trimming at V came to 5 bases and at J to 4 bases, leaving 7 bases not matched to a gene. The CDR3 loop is CASSPRQGPTEAFF. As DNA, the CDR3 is TGTGCCAGCAGCCCCCGACAGGGACCCACTGAAGCTTTCTTT.

Here the CDR3 DNA reads TGTGCCAGCAGCCTCCGGACAGGGAGGAGGGCCCAAGAGACCCAGTACTTC. This gives the protein CASSLRTGRRAQETQYF. This chain connects TRBV7-2 to TRBJ2-5; TRBD1 matches at 8 bases. The germline gives CDR1 SGHTA, CDR2 FQGNSA. CDR3 length: 17 amino acids. With 5 bases clipped from V and 1 base from J, the junction kept 12 bases outside the gene matches.

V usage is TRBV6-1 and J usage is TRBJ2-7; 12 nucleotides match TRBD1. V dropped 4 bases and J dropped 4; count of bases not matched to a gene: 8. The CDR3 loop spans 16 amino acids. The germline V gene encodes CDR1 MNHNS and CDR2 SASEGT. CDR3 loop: CASSGGQGAVVYEQYF. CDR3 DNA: TGTGCCAGCAGTGGGGGACAGGGGGCGGTTGTATACGAGCAGTACTTC.

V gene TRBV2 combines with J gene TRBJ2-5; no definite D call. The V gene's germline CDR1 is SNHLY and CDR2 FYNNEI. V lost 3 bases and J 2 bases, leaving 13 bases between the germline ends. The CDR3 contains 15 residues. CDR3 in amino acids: CASSDWSSHQETQYF. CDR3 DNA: TGTGCCAGCAGTGATTGGTCCTCCCATCAAGAGACCCAGTACTTC. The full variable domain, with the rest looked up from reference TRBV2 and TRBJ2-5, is EPEVTQTPSHQVTQMGQEVILRCVPISNHLYFYWYRQILGQKVEFLVSFYNNEISEKSEIFDDQFSVERPDGSNFTLKIRSTKLEDSAMYFCASSDWSSHQETQYFGPGTRLLVL.

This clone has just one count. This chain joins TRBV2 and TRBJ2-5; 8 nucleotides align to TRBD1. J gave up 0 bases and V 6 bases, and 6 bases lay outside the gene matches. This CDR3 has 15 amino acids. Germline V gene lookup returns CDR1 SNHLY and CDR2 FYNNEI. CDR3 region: CASSSHRGYQETQYF. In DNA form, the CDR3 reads TGTGCCAGCAGCAGTCACAGGGGGTACCAAGAGACCCAGTACTTC.

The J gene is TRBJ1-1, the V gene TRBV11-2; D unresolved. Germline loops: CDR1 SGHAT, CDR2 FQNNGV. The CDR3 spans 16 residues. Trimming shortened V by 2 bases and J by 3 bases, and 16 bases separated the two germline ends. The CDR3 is CASSLNREPSHTEAFF. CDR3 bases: TGTGCCAGCAGCTTAAACCGGGAGCCCAGCCACACTGAAGCTTTCTTT.

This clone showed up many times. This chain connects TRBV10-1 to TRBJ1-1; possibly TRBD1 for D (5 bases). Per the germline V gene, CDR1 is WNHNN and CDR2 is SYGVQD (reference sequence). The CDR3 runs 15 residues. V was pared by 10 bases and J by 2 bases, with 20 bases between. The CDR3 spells CATSPDSLINTEAFF. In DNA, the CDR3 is TGCGCCACCTCCCCCGACAGTTTGATTAACACTGAAGCTTTCTTT.

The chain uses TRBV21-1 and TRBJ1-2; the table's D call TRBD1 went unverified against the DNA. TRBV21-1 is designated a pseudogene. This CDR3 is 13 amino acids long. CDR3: CASENRANYGYTF. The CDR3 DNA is TGTGCCAGCGAAAACAGGGCTAACTATGGCTACACCTTC.

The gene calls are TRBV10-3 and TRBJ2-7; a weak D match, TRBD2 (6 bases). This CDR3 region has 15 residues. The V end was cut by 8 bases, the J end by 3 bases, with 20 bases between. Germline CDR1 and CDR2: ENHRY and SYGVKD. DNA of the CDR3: TGTGCCATCGGCGGGGACGTCGGCTTCAGCTACGAGCAGTACTTC. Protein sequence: CAIGGDVGFSYEQYF.

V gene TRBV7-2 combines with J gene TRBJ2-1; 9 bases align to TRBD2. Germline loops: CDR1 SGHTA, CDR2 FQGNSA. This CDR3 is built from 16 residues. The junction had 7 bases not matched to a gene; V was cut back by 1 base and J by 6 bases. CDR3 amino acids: CASSLVAGLASNEQFF. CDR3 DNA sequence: TGTGCCAGCAGCTTAGTCGCAGGACTAGCGTCCAATGAGCAGTTCTTC.

CDR3 coding DNA: TGTGCCAGCAGCTTAAACAGGGGAACCGAAGCTTTCTTT. It translates to CASSLNRGTEAFF. The chain has TRBV5-8 and TRBJ1-1, with 7 bases that match TRBD1. The CDR3 consists of 13 residues. Trimming at V came to 2 bases and at J to 8 bases, leaving 6 bases not matched to a gene. The germline CDR1 and CDR2 sequences are SGHTS and YDEGEE.

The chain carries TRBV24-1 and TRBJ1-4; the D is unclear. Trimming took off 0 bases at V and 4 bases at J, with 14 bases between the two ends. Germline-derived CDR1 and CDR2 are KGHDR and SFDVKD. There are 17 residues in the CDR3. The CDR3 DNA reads TGTGCCACCAGTGATTTGGCCACGACGGGTCTTAATGAAAAACTGTTTTTT. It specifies CATSDLATTGLNEKLFF.

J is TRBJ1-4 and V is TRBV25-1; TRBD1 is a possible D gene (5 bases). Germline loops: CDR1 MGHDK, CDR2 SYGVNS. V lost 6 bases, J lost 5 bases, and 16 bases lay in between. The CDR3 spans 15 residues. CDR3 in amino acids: CASRDPGPGNEKLFF. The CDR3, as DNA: TGTGCCAGCAGAGATCCGGGACCGGGGAATGAAAAACTGTTTTTT. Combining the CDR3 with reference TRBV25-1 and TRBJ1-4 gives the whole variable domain EADIYQTPRYLVIGTGKKITLECSQTMGHDKMYWYQQDPGMELHLIHYSYGVNSTEKGDLSSESTVSRIRTEHFPLTLESARPSHTSQYLCASRDPGPGNEKLFFGSGTQLSVL.

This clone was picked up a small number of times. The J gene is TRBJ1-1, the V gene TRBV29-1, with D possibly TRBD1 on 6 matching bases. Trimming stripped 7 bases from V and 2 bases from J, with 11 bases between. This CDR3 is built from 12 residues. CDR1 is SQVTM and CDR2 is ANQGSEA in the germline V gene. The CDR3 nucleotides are TGCAGCGGGGGACATGGAAACACTGAAGCTTTCTTT. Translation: CSGGHGNTEAFF.

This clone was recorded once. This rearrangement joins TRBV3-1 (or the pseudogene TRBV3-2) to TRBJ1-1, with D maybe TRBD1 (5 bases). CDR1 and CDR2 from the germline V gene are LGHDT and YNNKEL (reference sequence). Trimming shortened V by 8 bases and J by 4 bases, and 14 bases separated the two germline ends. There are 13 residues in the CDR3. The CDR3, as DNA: TGTGCCAGCGCCCTTCCAGGGACCACTGAAGCTTTCTTT. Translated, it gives CASALPGTTEAFF.

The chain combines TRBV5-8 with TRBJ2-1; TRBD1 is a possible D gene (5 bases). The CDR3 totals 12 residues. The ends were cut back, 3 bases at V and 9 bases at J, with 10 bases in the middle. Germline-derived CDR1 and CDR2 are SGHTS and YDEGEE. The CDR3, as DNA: TGTGCCAGCAGCTGGGATAGGGGTGAGCAGTTCTTC. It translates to CASSWDRGEQFF.

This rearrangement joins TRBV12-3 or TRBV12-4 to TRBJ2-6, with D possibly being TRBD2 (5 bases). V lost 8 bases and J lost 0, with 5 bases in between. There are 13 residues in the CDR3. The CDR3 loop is CASGSSGANVLTF. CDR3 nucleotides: TGTGCCAGCGGGAGCTCTGGGGCCAACGTCCTGACTTTC.

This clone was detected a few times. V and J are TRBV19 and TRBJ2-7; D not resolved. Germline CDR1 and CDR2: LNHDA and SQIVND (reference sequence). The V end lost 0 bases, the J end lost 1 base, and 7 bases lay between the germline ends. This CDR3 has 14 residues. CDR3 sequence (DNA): TGTGCCAGTAGTATAGAGGCGGAGTCCTACGAGCAGTACTTC. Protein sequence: CASSIEAESYEQYF.

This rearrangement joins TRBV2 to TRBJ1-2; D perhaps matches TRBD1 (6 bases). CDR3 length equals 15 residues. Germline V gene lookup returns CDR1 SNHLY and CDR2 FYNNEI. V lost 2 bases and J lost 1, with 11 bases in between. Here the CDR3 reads CASSESRRGNYGYTF. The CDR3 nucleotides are TGTGCCAGCAGTGAAAGCCGCAGGGGTAACTATGGCTACACCTTC. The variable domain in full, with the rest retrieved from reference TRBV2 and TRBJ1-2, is EPEVTQTPSHQVTQMGQEVILRCVPISNHLYFYWYRQILGQKVEFLVSFYNNEISEKSEIFDDQFSVERPDGSNFTLKIRSTKLEDSAMYFCASSESRRGNYGYTFGSGTRLTVV.

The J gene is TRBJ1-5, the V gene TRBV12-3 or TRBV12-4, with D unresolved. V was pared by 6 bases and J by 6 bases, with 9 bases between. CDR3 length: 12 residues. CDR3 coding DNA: TGTGCCAGCAGGCCTGAGGGTCAGCCCCAGCATTTT. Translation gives CASRPEGQPQHF.